The clone carrying this TCR beta chain was picked up many times. What it binds is not known. These data belong to a study of beta chain features in type 1 diabetes. Overall study results and limits: The naive, central memory and Treg TCRB repertoires showed an apparent similarity that was greater among patients than among healthy donors.

Heparinised blood was drawn once per donor, averaging about 116 mL. As every portion of the isolated RNA was reverse transcribed, the sequencing read expressed TCRB transcripts. The table came from immunoSEQ multiplex PCR; TCRdb's copy has only in-frame clones and leaves some out. The sample yields roughly 300,000 clones, 13% to 15% seen once. V was pared by 1 base and J by 4 bases, with 8 bases between. There are 13 residues in the CDR3. In germline, CDR1 is SGHNT, CDR2 YYREEE (reference sequence). The TCR sequence derives from a young man in good health. The specimen sequenced was central memory CD4+ T cells from blood. V and J are TRBV5-4 and TRBJ2-5; D is ambiguous. In nucleotides, the CDR3 is TGTGCCAGCAGCTTGCCCGGTACAGAGACCCAGTACTTC. Its translation is CASSLPGTETQYF.